This note documents a single T cell receptor (beta chain) sequence. Its target is unknown. Clones were sequenced by immunoSEQ multiplex PCR, and TCRdb holds only the in-frame ones, with some missing. The profile shows 85,000 to 100,000 clones, around nine tenths of them singletons. Germline loops: CDR1 SGHRS, CDR2 YFSETQ. The CDR3 contains 14 residues. V shed 0 bases and J shed 5 bases, with 11 bases lying between them. The data originate from a study of T cell responses to AZD1222 COVID-19 vaccine. Notes on the study in general: Regions 160-218 and 743-854 held dominance among vaccine-associated CD4 TCRs, which spanned spike. Once two AZD1222 doses were given, Spike-specific TCR breadth and depth went up.

This TCR was recovered from an adult who received the AZD1222 COVID-19 vaccine. The chain recombines TRBV5-1 with TRBJ1-2; D gene uncertain. The specimen comprised peripheral blood, sampled 28 days after the second AZD1222 dose. The CDR3 coding sequence is TGCGCCAGCAGCTTGGATGGTCAGGAGTATGGCTACACCTTC. The encoded protein is CASSLDGQEYGYTF.